The rows below give T cell receptor beta chains drawn from one sample of a study of radiation and T cells in renal cell carcinoma. Sequencing used immunoSEQ multiplex PCR; TCRdb keeps in-frame clones, though not all of them. This table holds tens of thousands of clones, 65% to 85% found once. The source material was blood, sampled from a patient whose treatment included radiotherapy and nephrectomy. These TCRs come from a man in his 60s with renal cell carcinoma. Each CDR3 is given with its conserved first and last residue. A D gene is named only where the DNA matches it firmly. Clone size is not always given. Where it is, it says once, few, many or a class for expanded clones.

- 14 TRBJ2-4 TRBD1 TRBV10-3 CAISDGQGWNIQYF TGTGCCATCAGTGATGGACAGGGGTGGAACATTCAGTACTTC
once 15 TRBJ1-4 TRBD1 TRBV14 CASSLRQGSYEKLFF TGTGCCAGCAGCCTACGACAGGGATCGTATGAAAAACTGTTTTTT
- 12 TRBJ2-4 - TRBV30 CAWGGIKNIQYF TGTGCCTGGGGCGGGATAAAAAACATTCAGTACTTC
- 14 TRBJ2-3 TRBD2 TRBV5-1 CASRAGGPTDTQYF TGCGCCAGCAGAGCGGGAGGGCCCACAGATACGCAGTATTTT
- 13 TRBJ2-5 - TRBV30 CAWSSQVLETQYF TGTGCCTGGAGTTCGCAGGTTCTGGAGACCCAGTACTTC
few 16 TRBJ2-6 - TRBV2 CATRGRGRPGANVLTF TGTGCCACCCGAGGGAGGGGGCGGCCTGGGGCCAACGTCCTGACTTTC
few 13 TRBJ1-1 TRBD1 TRBV29-1 CSVRDRGNTEAFF TGCAGCGTCCGGGACAGGGGTAACACTGAAGCTTTCTTT
- 12 TRBJ1-5 - TRBV19 CASGDSNQPQHF TGTGCCAGTGGCGATAGCAATCAGCCCCAGCATTTT
- 15 TRBJ2-7 TRBD1 TRBV4-3 CASSHGTGDLNEQYF TGCGCCAGCAGCCACGGGACAGGGGATCTCAACGAGCAGTACTTC
- 14 TRBJ2-1 TRBD1 TRBV7-2 CASSSRGQGYEQFF TGTGCCAGCAGCTCCCGCGGACAGGGCTATGAGCAGTTCTTC
- 16 TRBJ2-5 - TRBV5-6 CASSPPGSGFQETQYF TGTGCCAGCAGCCCCCCTGGGAGCGGTTTCCAAGAGACCCAGTACTTC
- 14 TRBJ2-3 - TRBV18 CASSPAFNPDTQYF TGTGCCAGCTCACCAGCGTTCAATCCAGATACGCAGTATTTT
- 15 TRBJ2-1 TRBD2 TRBV5-6 CASSLGLAGGNEQFF TGTGCCAGCAGCTTGGGACTAGCGGGAGGTAATGAGCAGTTCTTC
- 12 TRBJ1-3 - TRBV2 CASKGYGSTIYF TGTGCCAGCAAGGGGTATGGAAGCACCATATATTTT
once 16 TRBJ1-2 TRBD1 TRBV19 CASLTSGPGQGYGYTF TGTGCCAGCCTAACATCGGGACCGGGACAGGGCTATGGCTACACCTTC
- 15 TRBJ1-4 - TRBV18 CASSPGVNANEKLFF TGTGCCAGCTCACCGGGCGTCAACGCTAATGAAAAACTGTTTTTT
- 16 TRBJ2-7 - TRBV27 CASRASSGTYIYEQYF TGTGCCAGCAGAGCCTCCTCCGGGACATATATCTACGAGCAGTACTTC
- 15 TRBJ1-1 - TRBV2 CASSEARSSNTEAFF TGTGCCAGCAGTGAAGCGCGGAGTTCAAACACTGAAGCTTTCTTT
- 13 TRBJ1-5 - TRBV27 CASSAGVNQPQHF TGTGCCAGCAGCGCAGGGGTCAATCAGCCCCAGCATTTT
- 13 TRBJ1-1 TRBD1 TRBV2 CASRMTGGTEAFF TGTGCCAGCAGGATGACAGGGGGGACTGAAGCTTTCTTT
- 17 TRBJ2-3 TRBD2 TRBV5-1 CASSSQILAGGADTQYF TGCGCCAGCAGCTCGCAAATCCTAGCGGGAGGGGCAGATACGCAGTATTTT
few 11 TRBJ1-1 - TRBV27 CASSSGVEAFF TGTGCCAGCAGTTCGGGAGTTGAAGCTTTCTTT
- 11 TRBJ2-7 - TRBV27 CASSFLDEQYF TGTGCCAGCAGTTTTCTAGACGAGCAGTACTTC
- 14 TRBJ1-2 - TRBV19 CASSRPTDHYGYTF TGTGCCAGTAGTCGCCCCACCGACCACTATGGCTACACCTTC
- 15 TRBJ1-2 - TRBV27 CASSPRGRVSYGYTF TGTGCCAGCAGTCCGCGAGGCAGGGTTAGTTATGGCTACACCTTC
- 18 TRBJ1-4 - TRBV18 CASSPRNLVRATNEKLFF TGTGCCAGCTCACCACGGAACCTGGTCCGAGCAACTAATGAAAAACTGTTTTTT
- 12 TRBJ1-1 - TRBV7-9 CASSRGNTEAFF TGTGCCAGCAGCAGGGGGAACACTGAAGCTTTCTTT
- 16 TRBJ2-3 TRBD2 TRBV5-1 CASSLRLAGATDTQYF TGCGCCAGCAGCTTGAGGCTAGCGGGGGCCACAGATACGCAGTATTTT
- 11 TRBJ1-2 - TRBV6-1 CASSEGYGYTF TGTGCCAGCAGTGAAGGGTATGGCTACACCTTC
- 16 TRBJ1-3 - TRBV7-2 CASSTRTALGGNTIYF TGTGCCAGCAGCACCCGGACAGCCCTCGGTGGAAACACCATATATTTT
- 15 TRBJ2-2 - TRBV2 CASSEGQGRTGELFF TGTGCCAGCAGTGAAGGCCAGGGGCGTACCGGGGAGCTGTTTTTT
once 14 TRBJ2-7 - TRBV5-1 CASSFSGSIYEQYF TGCGCCAGCAGCTTCAGTGGGAGTATCTACGAGCAGTACTTC
few 16 TRBJ1-5 - TRBV15 CATSRKPGRSNQPQHF TGTGCCACCAGCAGAAAACCGGGACGGAGCAATCAGCCCCAGCATTTT
- 15 TRBJ2-7 TRBD1 TRBV5-1 CASSLEQGAFYEQYF TGCGCCAGCAGCTTGGAGCAGGGGGCGTTCTACGAGCAGTACTTC
- 13 TRBJ1-2 TRBD1 TRBV27 CASSVTDRGAWTF TGTGCCAGCAGCGTGACGGACAGGGGGGCTTGGACCTTC